The T cell receptor (beta chain) described here comes from a study of blood T cell repertoires in COVID-19. Repertoires were generated with immunoSEQ multiplex PCR, while TCRdb's copy carries only in-frame clones and drops some. Altogether roughly 230,000 clones are present, 89% being singletons, with the ten largest covering approximately 4.6%. The specimen sequenced was peripheral blood. The sequence was collected from a woman aged 35 to 49 who had recovered from COVID-19.

The CDR3 sequence is CASSQPGVGYTF. CDR3 DNA: TGTGCCAGCAGCCAACCAGGGGTTGGCTACACCTTC. V and J are TRBV3-1 (or the pseudogene TRBV3-2) and TRBJ1-2; the D gene is possibly TRBD1 (6 bases). V was clipped by 2 bases and J by 7 bases, with 8 bases between them. Germline CDR1 and CDR2: LGHDT and YNNKEL (reference sequence). The CDR3 runs 12 residues.